A single sample is the source of the 28 T cell receptor beta chains below, sequenced in a study of cytomegalovirus exposure and HLA in healthy donors. The PCR made use of 60 Vbeta and 13 Jbeta primers. This table comes from immunoSEQ multiplex PCR, and its TCRdb copy is limited to in-frame clones, with some not included. Of 35,000 or so clones in the sample, 75% to 85% are singletons; the top ten hold around a tenth. The sample was PBMCs. Source of these receptors: a woman aged 40 to 50 in good health and CMV-seronegative.

J is TRBJ1-5 and V is TRBV6-5, with D possibly matching TRBD1 (5 bases). The CDR3 length is 13 residues. V was cut by 5 bases and J by 4 bases, with 9 bases left in between. Germline values: CDR1 MNHEY, CDR2 SVGAGI. CDR3 protein: CASSKTENQPQHF. CDR3 nucleotides: TGTGCCAGCAGTAAGACAGAGAATCAGCCCCAGCATTTT.

The chain couples TRBV18 to TRBJ2-5, with 7 bases aligning to TRBD1. The CDR3 consists of 16 residues. V shed 0 bases and J 5 bases; nucleotides not matched to a gene: 9. Germline values: CDR1 KGHSH, CDR2 LQKENI. The CDR3 DNA is TGTGCCAGCTCACCACCGCAGGGACAGAGATCGGAGACCCAGTACTTC. Amino acids: CASSPPQGQRSETQYF.

J is TRBJ1-1 and V is TRBV18, with 7 nucleotides matching TRBD1. CDR1 and CDR2 from the germline V gene are KGHSH and LQKENI. CDR3 size: 13 residues. V lost 4 bases and J lost 5; bases outside the gene matches: 4. CDR3 residues: CASSQGASTEAFF. In DNA, the CDR3 is TGTGCCAGCTCACAGGGGGCCAGTACTGAAGCTTTCTTT. Together with reference TRBV18 and TRBJ1-1, the CDR3 gives the full variable domain: NAGVMQNPRHLVRRRGQEARLRCSPMKGHSHVYWYRQLPEEGLKFMVYLQKENIIDESGMPKERFSAEFPKEGPSILRIQQVVRGDSAAYFCASSQGASTEAFFGQGTRLTVV.

This clone was recorded once. The chain joins TRBV7-2 to TRBJ2-5, with TRBD2 matching 11 bases. The germline gives CDR1 SGHTA, CDR2 FQGNSA. J gave up 5 bases and V 1 base, and 9 bases lay outside the gene matches. The CDR3 is 17 residues long. As DNA, the CDR3 is TGTGCCAGCAGCTTAGGTTTTAGCGGGGGGGCCCTTGAGACCCAGTACTTC. Amino acids: CASSLGFSGGALETQYF.

V usage is TRBV2 and J usage is TRBJ2-3, with a weak D call TRBD1 (6 bases). The CDR3 contains 14 residues. CDR1 SNHLY and CDR2 FYNNEI come from the germline V gene. V was clipped by 5 bases and J by 4 bases, with 13 bases between them. Here the CDR3 reads CASSLGAFPDTQYF. The CDR3 DNA sequence: TGTGCCAGCAGTCTGGGGGCCTTTCCAGATACGCAGTATTTT.

The rearrangement uses TRBV6-5 and TRBJ1-5; D gene uncertain. The germline V and J ends were trimmed by 2 bases and 3 bases, with 5 bases remaining between them. Germline CDR1 reads MNHEY; CDR2 reads SVGAGI. The CDR3 totals 13 residues. In DNA form, the CDR3 reads TGTGCCAGCAGTTACGACACCAATCAGCCCCAGCATTTT. Amino acid sequence: CASSYDTNQPQHF.

The genes are TRBV2 and TRBJ1-3; the D is unclear. Trimming pared 2 bases from V and 3 bases from J, leaving 11 bases between. CDR1 and CDR2 (germline): SNHLY, FYNNEI. The CDR3 length is 15 residues. In DNA form, the CDR3 reads TGTGCCAGCAGTGAAAGGATATCGGGTGGAAACACCATATATTTT. It codes for CASSERISGGNTIYF.

A few counts support this clone. The chain uses TRBV27 and TRBJ2-2, with 13 bases that match TRBD2. This CDR3 has 17 amino acids. V was clipped by 3 bases and J by 6 bases; unmatched bases: 7. The germline CDR1 and CDR2 sequences are MNHEY and SMNVEV (reference sequence). CDR3 loop: CASSFLLAGGRAGELFF. The CDR3 bases are TGTGCCAGCAGTTTCCTACTAGCGGGGGGGCGGGCCGGGGAGCTGTTTTTT.

This clone appeared once. The CDR3 protein is CASSATSGTHYGYTF. CDR3 sequence (DNA): TGTGCCAGCAGCGCTACATCCGGGACACACTATGGCTACACCTTC. The rearrangement joins TRBV9 to TRBJ1-2, with D possibly matching TRBD1 (6 bases). Looked up from germline, CDR1 is SGDLS and CDR2 is YYNGEE. Trimming cost V 3 bases and J 3 bases, with 15 bases left between them. This CDR3 is 15 amino acids long.

The rearrangement joins TRBV15 to TRBJ2-1; 12 bases fit TRBD2. Looked up from germline, CDR1 is LNHNV and CDR2 is YYDKDF (reference sequence). This CDR3 region has 13 residues. V shed 6 bases and J 6 bases; nucleotides not matched to a gene: 0. The CDR3 DNA is TGTGCCACCAGACTAGCGGGGGGCAATGAGCAGTTCTTC. This encodes CATRLAGGNEQFF. Using reference TRBV15 and TRBJ2-1 for the parts outside the CDR3, the full variable domain is DAMVIQNPRYQVTQFGKPVTLSCSQTLNHNVMYWYQQKSSQAPKLLFHYYDKDFNNEADTPDNFQSRRPNTSFCFLDIRSPGLGDTAMYLCATRLAGGNEQFFGPGTRLTVL.

V is TRBV7-9 and J is TRBJ2-4, with D unclear. Germline V gene lookup returns CDR1 SEHNR and CDR2 FQNEAQ (reference sequence). This CDR3 spans 18 amino acids. V lost 0 bases, J lost 4 bases, and 19 bases lay in between. CDR3 sequence: CASSLAEVSAALKNIQYF. CDR3 nucleotides: TGTGCCAGCAGCTTAGCAGAGGTTTCGGCCGCGCTAAAAAACATTCAGTACTTC.

This chain uses TRBV7-8 with TRBJ1-2; 9 bases fit TRBD1. Germline loops: CDR1 SGHVS, CDR2 FQNEAQ. This CDR3 is built from 14 residues. V shed 5 bases and J 6 bases; nucleotides not matched to a gene: 7. CDR3 residues: CASSPGTGKDGYTF. The CDR3 nucleotides read TGTGCCAGCAGCCCCGGGACAGGGAAAGATGGCTACACCTTC.

This clone appeared once. This sequence joins TRBV28 and TRBJ1-4, with D unresolved. The germline V and J ends were trimmed by 6 bases and 4 bases, with 12 bases remaining between them. The germline V gene encodes CDR1 MDHEN and CDR2 SYDVKM. CDR3 length: 14 amino acids. CDR3 residues: CASREGENNEKLFF. DNA for the CDR3: TGTGCCAGCAGAGAGGGAGAAAATAATGAAAAACTGTTTTTT.

The J gene is TRBJ2-2, the V gene TRBV28; maybe TRBD1 (6 bases). The CDR3 is 13 amino acids. The germline gives CDR1 MDHEN, CDR2 SYDVKM. The germline V and J ends were trimmed by 8 bases and 7 bases, with 14 bases remaining between them. The chain's CDR3 is CASCTGSIGELFF. The CDR3 DNA follows: TGTGCCAGCTGTACAGGGTCAATCGGGGAGCTGTTTTTT.

The J gene is TRBJ2-1, the V gene TRBV5-1; 8 positions match TRBD2. The CDR3 consists of 14 residues. Germline values: CDR1 SGHRS, CDR2 YFSETQ. Losses at the gene ends were 7 bases for V and 4 bases for J; bases not matched to a gene: 7. This CDR3 is CASAERGLYNEQFF. As DNA, the CDR3 is TGCGCCAGCGCAGAGCGGGGGCTATACAATGAGCAGTTCTTC.

V usage is TRBV19 and J usage is TRBJ1-5; no definite D call. V gave up 0 bases and J gave up 7 bases, with 7 bases separating them. This CDR3 is built from 13 residues. CDR1 is LNHDA, CDR2 SQIVND, per germline (reference sequence). DNA for the CDR3: TGTGCCAGTAGTATAGAGGGAGGACAGCCCCAGCATTTT. It encodes CASSIEGGQPQHF.

The CDR3 coding sequence is TGTGCCAGCAGGAACAGGGGGCGAACTGAAGCTTTCTTT. It specifies CASRNRGRTEAFF. The chain is built from TRBV6-5 and TRBJ1-1, with 9 bases fitting TRBD1. CDR1 and CDR2 from the germline V gene are MNHEY and SVGAGI. J was trimmed by 5 bases and V by 6 bases; bases with no gene match: 4. The CDR3 has 13 amino acids.

This chain joins TRBV7-9 and TRBJ1-1; 8 bases match TRBD1. Germline V gene sequence: CDR1 SEHNR, CDR2 FQNEAQ (reference sequence). The V gene end was trimmed by 6 bases and the J gene end by 5 bases; junction bases not matched to a gene: 8. The CDR3 is 14 residues long. The CDR3 DNA sequence: TGTGCCAGCAGAGATCAGGGGGCTCGGACTGAAGCTTTCTTT. This translates into CASRDQGARTEAFF.

The chain couples TRBV28 to TRBJ1-1; 7 bases match TRBD1. The germline V gene encodes CDR1 MDHEN and CDR2 SYDVKM. V lost 5 bases, J lost 11 bases, and 11 bases stayed unmatched. The CDR3 runs 13 residues. CDR3: CASSPYRQGLAFF. CDR3 bases: TGTGCCAGCAGTCCCTACCGACAGGGCTTGGCTTTCTTT.

The chain joins TRBV11-2 to TRBJ1-1; D is undetermined. The germline CDR1 and CDR2 sequences are SGHAT and FQNNGV. CDR3 length: 14 amino acids. V was trimmed by 6 bases and J by 0 bases, leaving 11 bases between them. The DNA of the CDR3 is TGTGCCAGCAGAGTTGGGGAGATGAACACTGAAGCTTTCTTT. Encoded protein: CASRVGEMNTEAFF.

V usage is TRBV5-1 and J usage is TRBJ1-1; maybe TRBD1 (5 bases). CDR3 length equals 14 residues. CDR1 is SGHRS and CDR2 is YFSETQ in the germline V gene. V dropped 0 bases and J dropped 3 bases, with 9 bases sitting between them. In DNA, the CDR3 is TGCGCCAGCAGCTTGGAGGGCAGGGACACTGAAGCTTTCTTT. It codes for CASSLEGRDTEAFF.

The chain links TRBV27 to TRBJ1-6; 9 nucleotides match TRBD1. The J segment lost 6 bases and the V segment lost 10 bases, leaving 10 bases of the junction unmatched. The CDR3 consists of 15 residues. Germline values: CDR1 MNHEY, CDR2 SMNVEV (reference sequence). DNA for the CDR3: TGTGCCACCCTACCAAGACAGGGGGGTAATTCACCCCTCCACTTT. It translates to CATLPRQGGNSPLHF.

This clone appeared a few times. The chain couples TRBV7-2 to TRBJ1-1; D is undetermined. Trimming took off 4 bases at V and 2 bases at J, with 8 bases between the two ends. The CDR3 runs to 13 residues. Germline values: CDR1 SGHTA, CDR2 FQGNSA. As DNA, the CDR3 is TGTGCCAGCAGCTCCACACCTAACACTGAAGCTTTCTTT. It specifies CASSSTPNTEAFF.

V is TRBV28 and J is TRBJ1-5; D remains unclear. This CDR3 has 13 residues. The germline CDR1 and CDR2 sequences are MDHEN and SYDVKM. Trimming cost V 5 bases and J 0 bases, with 5 bases left between them. The DNA for the CDR3 is TGTGCCAGCAGTCTCTATAGCAATCAGCCCCAGCATTTT. It codes for CASSLYSNQPQHF.

The chain carries TRBV9 and TRBJ2-7; no firm D call. The V gene's germline CDR1 is SGDLS and CDR2 YYNGEE. The V end lost 2 bases, the J end lost 7 bases, and 7 bases lay between the germline ends. The CDR3 extends over 11 amino acids. Written as DNA, the CDR3 is TGTGCCAGCAGCGTTGAGTGGGAGCAGTACTTC. It is translated as CASSVEWEQYF.

This clone was seen a few times. The rearrangement links TRBV5-4 to TRBJ1-2; D not resolved. This CDR3 spans 13 amino acids. The germline V gene encodes CDR1 SGHNT and CDR2 YYREEE (reference sequence). V shed 0 bases and J shed 2 bases, with 5 bases lying between them. CDR3 sequence: CASSLDRNYGYTF. CDR3 in DNA: TGTGCCAGCAGCTTGGACAGAAACTATGGCTACACCTTC.

The J gene is TRBJ1-4, the V gene TRBV11-2; 7 positions agree with TRBD1. With 4 bases clipped from V and 7 bases from J, the junction kept 12 bases outside the gene matches. The CDR3 is made up of 16 amino acids. Germline CDR1 SGHAT, CDR2 FQNNGV. The DNA for the CDR3 is TGTGCCAGCAGCTACGTCGGACAGGTGGGACGTGAAAAACTGTTTTTT. It encodes CASSYVGQVGREKLFF. Full variable domain (rest looked up from reference TRBV11-2 and TRBJ1-4): EAGVAQSPRYKIIEKRQSVAFWCNPISGHATLYWYQQILGQGPKLLIQFQNNGVVDDSQLPKDRFSAERLKGVDSTLKIQPAKLEDSAVYLCASSYVGQVGREKLFFGSGTQLSVL.

The V call is TRBV4-3, the J call TRBJ1-6; the D is unclear. V lost 4 bases and J 4 bases, leaving 14 bases between the germline ends. This CDR3 is built from 16 residues. Germline V lookup: CDR1 LGHNA, CDR2 YSLEER. The DNA for the CDR3 is TGCGCCAGCAGCCCCGGTGGGTGGGAGTATAATTCACCCCTCCACTTT. It is translated as CASSPGGWEYNSPLHF.